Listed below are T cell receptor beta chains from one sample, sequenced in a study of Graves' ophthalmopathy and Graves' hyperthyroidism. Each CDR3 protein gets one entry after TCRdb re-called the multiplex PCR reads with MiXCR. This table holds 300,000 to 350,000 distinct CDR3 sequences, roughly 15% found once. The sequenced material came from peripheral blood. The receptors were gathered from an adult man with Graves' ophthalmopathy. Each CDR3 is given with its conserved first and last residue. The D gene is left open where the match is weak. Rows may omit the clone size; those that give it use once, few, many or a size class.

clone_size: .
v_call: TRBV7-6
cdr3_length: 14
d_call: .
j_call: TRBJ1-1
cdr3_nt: TGTGCCAGCAGCTTGTACGCGGGACATACCCAAGCTTTCTTT
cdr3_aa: CASSLYAGHTQAFF

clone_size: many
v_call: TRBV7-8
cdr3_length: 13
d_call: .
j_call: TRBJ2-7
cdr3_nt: TGTGCCAGCAGCTTAGGCAGGAACTACGAGCAGTACTTC
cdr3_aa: CASSLGRNYEQYF

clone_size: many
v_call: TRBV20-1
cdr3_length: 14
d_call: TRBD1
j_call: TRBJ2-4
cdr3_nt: TGCAGTGCTAGGGGCGACAGGGGGAATCACATTCAGTACTTC
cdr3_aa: CSARGDRGNHIQYF

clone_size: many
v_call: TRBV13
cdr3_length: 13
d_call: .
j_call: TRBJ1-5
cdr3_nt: TGTGCCAGCAGCTTAGGCCTGACCCAGCCCCAGCATTTT
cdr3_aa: CASSLGLTQPQHF

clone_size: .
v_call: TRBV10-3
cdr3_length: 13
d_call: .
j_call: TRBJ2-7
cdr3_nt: TGTGCCATCAGTGAGTCGCAGGACTACGAGCAGTACTTC
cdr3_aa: CAISESQDYEQYF

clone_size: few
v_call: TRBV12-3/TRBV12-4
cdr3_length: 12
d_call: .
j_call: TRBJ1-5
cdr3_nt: TGTGCCAGCAGTTCTAGCAGTCAGCCCCAGCATTTT
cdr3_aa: CASSSSSQPQHF

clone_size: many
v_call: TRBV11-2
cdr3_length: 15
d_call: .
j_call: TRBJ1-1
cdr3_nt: TGTGCCAGCAGGGTAGCCTCCGGCAGGGATACTGAAGCTTTCTTT
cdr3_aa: CASRVASGRDTEAFF

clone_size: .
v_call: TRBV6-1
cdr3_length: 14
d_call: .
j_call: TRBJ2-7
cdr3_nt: TGTGCCAGCAGTGTCATGCATAAGGGCTACGAGCAGTACTTC
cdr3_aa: CASSVMHKGYEQYF

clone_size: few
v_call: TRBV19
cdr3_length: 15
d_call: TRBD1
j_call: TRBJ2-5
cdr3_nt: TGTGCCAGTAGCAGTACAGGGGGATACCAAGAGACCCAGTACTTC
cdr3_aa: CASSSTGGYQETQYF

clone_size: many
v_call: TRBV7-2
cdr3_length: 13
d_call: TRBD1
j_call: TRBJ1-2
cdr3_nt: TGTGCCAGCAGCGCCAGACAGGGCGGAGGCTACACCTTC
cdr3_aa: CASSARQGGGYTF

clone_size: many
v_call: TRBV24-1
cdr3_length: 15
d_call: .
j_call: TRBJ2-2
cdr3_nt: TGTGCCACCAGTAGGCCGGGACTTGACACCGGGGAGCTGTTTTTT
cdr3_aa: CATSRPGLDTGELFF

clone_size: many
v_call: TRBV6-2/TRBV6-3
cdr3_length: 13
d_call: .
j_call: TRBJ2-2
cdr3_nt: TGTGCCAGCAGTTTGGCGGACACCGGGGAGCTGTTTTTT
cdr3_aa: CASSLADTGELFF

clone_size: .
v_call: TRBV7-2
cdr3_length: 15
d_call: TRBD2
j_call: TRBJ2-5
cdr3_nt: TGTGCCAGCAGCTTAGGGGTTAGCGGGATTGAGACCCAGTACTTC
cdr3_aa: CASSLGVSGIETQYF

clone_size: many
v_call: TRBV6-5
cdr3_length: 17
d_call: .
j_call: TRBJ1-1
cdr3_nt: TGTGCCAGCAGTTACTGGCCCGAACTCAACCTGAACACTGAAGCTTTCTTT
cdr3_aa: CASSYWPELNLNTEAFF

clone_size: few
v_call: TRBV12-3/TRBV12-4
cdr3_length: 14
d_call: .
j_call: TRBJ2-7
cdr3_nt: TGTGCCAGCAGCCCCCCCCCGGCCAGGGGACGACAGTACTTC
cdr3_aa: CASSPPPARGRQYF

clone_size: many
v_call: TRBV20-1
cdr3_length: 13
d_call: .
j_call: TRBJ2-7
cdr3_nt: TGCAGTGCACACTCAAGCTCGGGCTACGAGCAGTACTTC
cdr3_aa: CSAHSSSGYEQYF

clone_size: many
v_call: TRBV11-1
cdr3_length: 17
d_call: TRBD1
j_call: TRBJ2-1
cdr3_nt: TGTGCCAGCAGCTTACCCTTCCGACAGGGCGTGAACAATGAGCAGTTCTTC
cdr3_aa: CASSLPFRQGVNNEQFF

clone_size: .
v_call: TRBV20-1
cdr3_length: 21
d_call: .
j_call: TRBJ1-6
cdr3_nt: TGCAGTGCTAGAGATGGGGGGTCAGGATCCCTCCTCAGCTCCTATAATTCACCCCTCCACTTT
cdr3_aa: CSARDGGSGSLLSSYNSPLHF

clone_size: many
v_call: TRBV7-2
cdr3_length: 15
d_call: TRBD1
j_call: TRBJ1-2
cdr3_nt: TGTGCCAGCAGCTCCCGTAGGGGGCTGGCCCATGGCTACACCTTC
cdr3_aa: CASSSRRGLAHGYTF

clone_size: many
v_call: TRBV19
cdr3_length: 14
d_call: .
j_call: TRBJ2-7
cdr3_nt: TGTGCCAGTAGTATTGCCAGATCCTTAGGGGGGCAGTACTTC
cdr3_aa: CASSIARSLGGQYF

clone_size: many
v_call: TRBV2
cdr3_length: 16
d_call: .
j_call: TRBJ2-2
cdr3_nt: TGTGCCAGCAGTGAAGTCGGGGGAGTCAGTACCGGGGAGCTGTTTTTT
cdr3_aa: CASSEVGGVSTGELFF

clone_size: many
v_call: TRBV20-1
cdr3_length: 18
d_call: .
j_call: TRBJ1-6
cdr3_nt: TGCAGTGCTAGAATCCGGCAGGGAGGAGAGTCCTATAATTCACCCCTCCACTTT
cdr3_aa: CSARIRQGGESYNSPLHF

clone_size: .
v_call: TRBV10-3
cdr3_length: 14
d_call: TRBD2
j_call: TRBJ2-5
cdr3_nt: TGTGCCAGCTGTCTTAGCGGGAGTCTGGAGACGCAGTACTTC
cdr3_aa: CASCLSGSLETQYF

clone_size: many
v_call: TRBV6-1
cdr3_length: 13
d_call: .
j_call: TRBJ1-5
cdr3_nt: TGTGCCAGCAGTCTCACAGGGATCCAGCCCCAGCATTTT
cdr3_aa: CASSLTGIQPQHF

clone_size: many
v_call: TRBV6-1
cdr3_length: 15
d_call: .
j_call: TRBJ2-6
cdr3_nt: TGTGCCAGCAGTCGGCCCTACTCTGGGGCCAACGTCCTGACTTTC
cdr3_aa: CASSRPYSGANVLTF

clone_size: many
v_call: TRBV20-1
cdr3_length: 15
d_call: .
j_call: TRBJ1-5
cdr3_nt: TGCAGTGCTAGAGATCAGGGCGATGGCAATCAGCCCCAGCATTTT
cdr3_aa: CSARDQGDGNQPQHF

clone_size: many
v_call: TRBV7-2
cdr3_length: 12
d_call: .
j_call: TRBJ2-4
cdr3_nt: TGTGCCAGCAGCTTATCCAAAAACATTCAGTACTTC
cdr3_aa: CASSLSKNIQYF

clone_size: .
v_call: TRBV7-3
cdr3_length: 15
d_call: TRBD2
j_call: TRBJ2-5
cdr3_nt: TGTGCCAGCAGCTTAGGAGGGACTAGACAAGAGACCCAGTACTTC
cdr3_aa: CASSLGGTRQETQYF

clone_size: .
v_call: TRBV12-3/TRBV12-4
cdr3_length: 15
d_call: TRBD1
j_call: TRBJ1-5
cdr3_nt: TGTGCCAGCAGACTTGGGACAGGGAAGGATCAGCCCCAGCATTTT
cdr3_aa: CASRLGTGKDQPQHF

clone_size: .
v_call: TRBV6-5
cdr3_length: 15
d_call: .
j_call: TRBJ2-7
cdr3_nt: TGTGCCAGCAGTTACTCGGGTCAGGGGAGGGTCGAGCAGTACTTC
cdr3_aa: CASSYSGQGRVEQYF

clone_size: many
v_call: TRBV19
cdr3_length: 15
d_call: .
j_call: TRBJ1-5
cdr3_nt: TGTGCCAGTAGTATTAAGGAGGGGCGAAATCAGCCCCAGCATTTT
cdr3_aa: CASSIKEGRNQPQHF

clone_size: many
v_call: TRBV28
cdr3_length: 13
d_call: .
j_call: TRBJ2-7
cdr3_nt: TGTGCCAGCACCTCGACTTTCTCCTACGAGCAGTACTTC
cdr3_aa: CASTSTFSYEQYF

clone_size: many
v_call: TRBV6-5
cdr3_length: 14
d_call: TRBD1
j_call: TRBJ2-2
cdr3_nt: TGTGCCAGCAGTTACGGGACAGGGAGGGGGGAGCTGTTTTTT
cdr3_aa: CASSYGTGRGELFF

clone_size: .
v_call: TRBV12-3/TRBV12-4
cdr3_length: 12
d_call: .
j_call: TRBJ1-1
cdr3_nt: TGTGCCAGCAGTCCTTATTCGAGTGAAGCTTTCTTT
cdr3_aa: CASSPYSSEAFF

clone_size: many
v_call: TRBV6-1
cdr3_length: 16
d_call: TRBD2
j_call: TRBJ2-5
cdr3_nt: TGTGCCAGCAACCCCAGAGGGACTAGGGGACAAGAGACCCAGTACTTC
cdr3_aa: CASNPRGTRGQETQYF

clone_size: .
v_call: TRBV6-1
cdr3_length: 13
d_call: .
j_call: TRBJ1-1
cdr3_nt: TGTGCCAGCATACTAACGGTGAACACTGAAGCTTTCTTT
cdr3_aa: CASILTVNTEAFF

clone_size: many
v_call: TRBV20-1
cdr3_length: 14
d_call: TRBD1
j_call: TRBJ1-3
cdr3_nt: TGCAGTGCTTGGGACAGGGGGCCTGGAAACACCATATATTTT
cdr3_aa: CSAWDRGPGNTIYF

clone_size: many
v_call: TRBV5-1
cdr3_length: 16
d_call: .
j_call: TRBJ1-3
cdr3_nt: TGCGCCAGCAGCTTGGACCAGGGGAGCTCTGGAAACACCATATATTTT
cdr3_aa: CASSLDQGSSGNTIYF

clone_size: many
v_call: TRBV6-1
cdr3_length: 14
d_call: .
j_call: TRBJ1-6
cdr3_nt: TGTGCCAGCAGTGCGGGACCGTATAATTCACCCCTCCACTTT
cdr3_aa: CASSAGPYNSPLHF

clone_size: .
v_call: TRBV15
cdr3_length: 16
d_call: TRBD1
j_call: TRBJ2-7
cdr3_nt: TGTGCCACCAGCAGAGTTCTCCAGGACAGGGCCTACGAGCAGTACTTC
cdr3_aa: CATSRVLQDRAYEQYF

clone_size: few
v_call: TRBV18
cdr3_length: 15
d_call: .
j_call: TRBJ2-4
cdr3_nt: TGTGCCAGCTCACCCAACCGGGTTTGGAAAAACATTCAGTACTTC
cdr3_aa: CASSPNRVWKNIQYF

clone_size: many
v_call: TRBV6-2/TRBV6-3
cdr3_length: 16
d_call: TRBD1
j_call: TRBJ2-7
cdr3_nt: TGTGCCAGCACTCCCAGATGGGACAGGGGCAACTACGAGCAGTACTTC
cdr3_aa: CASTPRWDRGNYEQYF

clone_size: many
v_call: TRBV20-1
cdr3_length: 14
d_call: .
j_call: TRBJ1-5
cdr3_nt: TGCAGTGCTAGAGATCTTCAGGGCTATCAGCCCCAGCATTTT
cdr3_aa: CSARDLQGYQPQHF

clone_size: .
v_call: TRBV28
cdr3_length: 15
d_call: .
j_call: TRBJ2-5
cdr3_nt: TGTGCCAGCAGTTTAGACCCTACTAGTCCCGAGACCCAGTACTTC
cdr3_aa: CASSLDPTSPETQYF

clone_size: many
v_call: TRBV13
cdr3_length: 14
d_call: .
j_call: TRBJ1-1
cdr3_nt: TGTGCCAGCAGCTTACCAGGGTCTAACACTGAAGCTTTCTTT
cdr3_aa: CASSLPGSNTEAFF

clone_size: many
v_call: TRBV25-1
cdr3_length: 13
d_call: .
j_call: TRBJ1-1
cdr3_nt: TGTGCCAGCAGTGCGGCTGGTAACACTGAAGCTTTCTTT
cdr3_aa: CASSAAGNTEAFF

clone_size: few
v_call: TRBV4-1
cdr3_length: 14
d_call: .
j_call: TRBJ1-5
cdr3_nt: TGCGCCAGCAGCCAAGCGTACGGAAATCAGCCCCAGCATTTT
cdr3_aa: CASSQAYGNQPQHF

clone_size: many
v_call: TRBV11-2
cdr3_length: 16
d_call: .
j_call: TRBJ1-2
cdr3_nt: TGTGCCAGCAGCTTACCCCGACGGAACCTTTCCTATGGCTACACCTTC
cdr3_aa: CASSLPRRNLSYGYTF

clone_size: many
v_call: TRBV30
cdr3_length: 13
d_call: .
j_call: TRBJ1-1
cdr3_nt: TGTGCCTGGAGTGTACGGACATTCACTGAAGCTTTCTTT
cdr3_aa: CAWSVRTFTEAFF

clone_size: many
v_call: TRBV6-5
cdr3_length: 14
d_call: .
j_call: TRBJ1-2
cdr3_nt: TGTGCCAGCAGGCCGGCCCAGAGGGACTATGGCTACACCTTC
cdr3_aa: CASRPAQRDYGYTF

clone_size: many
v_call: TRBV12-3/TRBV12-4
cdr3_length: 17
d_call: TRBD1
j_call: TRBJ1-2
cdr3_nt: TGTGCCAGCACCCGAGGAGGACAGGGAATCCCTAACTATGGCTACACCTTC
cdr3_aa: CASTRGGQGIPNYGYTF

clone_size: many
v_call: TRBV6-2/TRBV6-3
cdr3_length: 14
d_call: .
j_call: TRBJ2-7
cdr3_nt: TGTGCCAGCAGTTATGGTATCCCCCCCTTCGAGCAGTACTTC
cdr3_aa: CASSYGIPPFEQYF

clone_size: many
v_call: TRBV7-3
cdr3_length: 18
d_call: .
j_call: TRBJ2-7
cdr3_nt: TGTGCCAGCAGCTTGCGGTATTGCGGGAACGGGTTCCTCTACGAGCAGTACTTC
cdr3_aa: CASSLRYCGNGFLYEQYF

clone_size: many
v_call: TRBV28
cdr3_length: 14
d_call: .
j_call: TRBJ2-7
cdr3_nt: TGTGCCAGCAGTACCCCGGACAGACCCCACGAGCAGTACTTC
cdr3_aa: CASSTPDRPHEQYF

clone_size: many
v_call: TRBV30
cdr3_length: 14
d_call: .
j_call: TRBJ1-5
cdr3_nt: TGTGCCTGGAGTGTAAGGCAGGTCAATCAGCCCCAGCATTTT
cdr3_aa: CAWSVRQVNQPQHF

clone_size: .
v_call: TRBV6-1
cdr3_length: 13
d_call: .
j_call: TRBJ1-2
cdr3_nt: TGTGCCAGCAGTGTGACGTGGGGACGCGGCTACATCTTC
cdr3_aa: CASSVTWGRGYIF

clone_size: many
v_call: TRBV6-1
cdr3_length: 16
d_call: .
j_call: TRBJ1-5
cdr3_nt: TGTGCCAGCAGTCCCGGTGGGGGTTATAGCAATCAGCCCCAGCATTTT
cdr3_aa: CASSPGGGYSNQPQHF

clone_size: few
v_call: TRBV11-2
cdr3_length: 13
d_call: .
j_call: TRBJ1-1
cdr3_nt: TGTGCCAGCAGCTTAATGGGAATTCTTGAAGCTTTCTTT
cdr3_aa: CASSLMGILEAFF

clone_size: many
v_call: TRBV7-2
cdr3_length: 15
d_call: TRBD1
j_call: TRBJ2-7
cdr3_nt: TGTGCCAGCAGCTCACCCGGGACAGGCATCTACGAGCAGTACTTC
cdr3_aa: CASSSPGTGIYEQYF

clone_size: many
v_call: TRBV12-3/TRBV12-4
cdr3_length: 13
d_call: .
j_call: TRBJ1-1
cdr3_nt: TGTGCCAGCAGCCTAACAGTTCAAACTGAAGCTTTCTTT
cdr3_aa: CASSLTVQTEAFF